A single sample is the source of the 9 T cell receptor beta chains below, sequenced in a study of T cell responses to AZD1222 COVID-19 vaccine. Measured with immunoSEQ multiplex PCR; TCRdb has only the in-frame clones, and not every one. The repertoire holds some 100,000 clones, roughly 89% seen once, with 15% to 20% in the top ten. The starting material was peripheral blood, obtained on day 0 of AZD1222 vaccination. The receptor set was obtained from an adult in good health.

The chain joins TRBV6-6 to TRBJ1-5; D is unclear. V was clipped by 1 base and J by 1 base, with 5 bases between them. The germline V gene encodes CDR1 MNHNY and CDR2 SVGAGI (reference sequence). The CDR3 spans 14 residues. CDR3 loop: CASSYLESNQPQHF. The CDR3 coding sequence is TGTGCCAGCAGTTACTTGGAGAGCAATCAGCCCCAGCATTTT.

The chain is built from TRBV3-1 (or the pseudogene TRBV3-2) and TRBJ2-6, with D possibly TRBD1 on 5 matching bases. Germline assignment: CDR1 LGHDT and CDR2 YNNKEL (reference sequence). The CDR3 length is 15 residues. V lost 3 bases and J 4 bases, leaving 10 bases between the germline ends. CDR3 in amino acids: CASSHSGAGANVLTF. CDR3 in DNA: TGTGCCAGCAGCCACTCTGGGGCAGGGGCCAACGTCCTGACTTTC.

This clone was detected once. The CDR3 DNA sequence: TGTGCCAGCAGCTTATCTGGGACCGGGGAGCTGTTTTTT. It translates to CASSLSGTGELFF. The chain carries TRBV7-6 and TRBJ2-2; the D is unclear. The CDR3 extends over 13 amino acids. V was shortened by 2 bases and J by 5 bases, with 6 bases between the two germline ends. CDR1 and CDR2 (germline): SGHVS, FNYEAQ. Full variable domain (outside the CDR3, taken from reference TRBV7-6 and TRBJ2-2): GAGVSQSPRYKVTKRGQDVALRCDPISGHVSLYWYRQALGQGPEFLTYFNYEAQQDKSGLPNDRFSAERPEGSISTLTIQRTEQRDSAMYRCASSLSGTGELFFGEGSRLTVL.

Remarks on this clone: At one end, the junction sequence differs from germline, possibly due to a read error. The gene calls are TRBV20-1 and TRBJ2-5, with 7 nucleotides matching TRBD1. Per germline, CDR1 DFQATT and CDR2 SNEGSKA (reference sequence). The CDR3 covers 11 residues. The CDR3 DNA sequence: TGCAGTGCTAGAGGACAGGGCCCTTCTAACTTC. Its translation is CSARGQGPSNF.

This chain connects TRBV10-3 to TRBJ2-3; possibly TRBD2 for D (6 bases). The CDR3 loop spans 17 amino acids. V lost 0 bases and J 1 base, leaving 14 bases between the germline ends. Germline CDR1 reads ENHRY; CDR2 reads SYGVKD. This CDR3 reads CAISESSREARTDTQYF. CDR3 sequence (DNA): TGTGCCATCAGTGAGTCTTCCAGGGAGGCTCGCACAGATACGCAGTATTTT.

The V gene is TRBV6-6, the J gene TRBJ1-1; 7 bases match TRBD1. CDR3 length equals 14 residues. The germline gives CDR1 MNHNY, CDR2 SVGAGI (reference sequence). Losses at the gene ends were 7 bases for V and 5 bases for J; bases not matched to a gene: 10. The CDR3, as DNA: TGTGCCAGCAAACTCTTACAGGGGAAGACTGAAGCTTTCTTT. Its translation: CASKLLQGKTEAFF.

The CDR3 coding sequence is TGTGCCAGTAGTATTGGGTCTAGCGGGAAGGGGGAGCTGTTTTTT. Translating it yields CASSIGSSGKGELFF. The rearrangement links TRBV19 to TRBJ2-2; 9 nucleotides agree with TRBD2. The CDR3 has 15 amino acids. V was pared by 3 bases and J by 8 bases, with 7 bases of the junction left unmatched. CDR1 LNHDA and CDR2 SQIVND come from the germline V gene (reference sequence).

V usage is TRBV28 and J usage is TRBJ1-5, with a possible D match to TRBD1 (5 bases). CDR1 MDHEN and CDR2 SYDVKM come from the germline V gene. CDR3 length equals 17 residues. V dropped 5 bases and J dropped 6 bases, with 23 bases sitting between them. CDR3 nucleotide sequence: TGTGCCAGCAGTGCCGCGGGTTGGGGGTCGGTAGGTCAGCCCCAGCATTTT. Translated: CASSAAGWGSVGQPQHF.

The chain recombines TRBV5-1 with TRBJ2-3; perhaps D is TRBD1 or TRBD2 (6 bases each). Germline-derived CDR1 and CDR2 are SGHRS and YFSETQ. This CDR3 has 17 residues. Trimming removed 3 bases at V and 2 bases at J, with 19 bases between. The CDR3 reads CASSSEGGDIATDTQYF. The CDR3 DNA follows: TGCGCCAGCAGCTCCGAGGGGGGAGATATTGCCACAGATACGCAGTATTTT.